This T cell receptor beta chain was documented in a study of CD8+ T cells in alopecia areata. Whole-study context: Administration of oral tofacitinib to treated patients was at 5 to 10 mg twice daily. Tofacitinib administration persisted for 6 to 18 months, succeeded by 6 months off drug. The study, taken as a whole, reports: In lesional scalp, particularly from alopecia totalis/universalis, clonality was higher than in normal scalp.

A word on this clone: The antigen remains unidentified.

The treatment is: oral pan-JAK inhibitor, 5-10 mg twice daily. Researchers gathered lesional scalp punch biopsies and peripheral blood from patients with alopecia areata. This CDR3 spans 13 amino acids. Germline V gives CDR1 SNHLY, CDR2 FYNNEI. The ends were cut back, 4 bases at V and 1 base at J, with 7 bases in the middle. As the sequencing template, cDNA was produced by extracting RNA and reverse transcribing it. Sequencing used immunoSEQ multiplex PCR; TCRdb keeps in-frame clones, though not all of them. The sample shows 95,000 to 100,000 clones, 61% of them seen only once. The chain has TRBV2 and TRBJ1-1; D gene uncertain. The receptor was derived from a human donor with alopecia areata. Source: CD8+ T cells sorted from blood, taken at week 4, from a patient treated with tofacitinib. The CDR3 here is CASSVYWNTEAFF. The CDR3 nucleotides are TGTGCCAGCAGTGTTTACTGGAACACTGAAGCTTTCTTT.